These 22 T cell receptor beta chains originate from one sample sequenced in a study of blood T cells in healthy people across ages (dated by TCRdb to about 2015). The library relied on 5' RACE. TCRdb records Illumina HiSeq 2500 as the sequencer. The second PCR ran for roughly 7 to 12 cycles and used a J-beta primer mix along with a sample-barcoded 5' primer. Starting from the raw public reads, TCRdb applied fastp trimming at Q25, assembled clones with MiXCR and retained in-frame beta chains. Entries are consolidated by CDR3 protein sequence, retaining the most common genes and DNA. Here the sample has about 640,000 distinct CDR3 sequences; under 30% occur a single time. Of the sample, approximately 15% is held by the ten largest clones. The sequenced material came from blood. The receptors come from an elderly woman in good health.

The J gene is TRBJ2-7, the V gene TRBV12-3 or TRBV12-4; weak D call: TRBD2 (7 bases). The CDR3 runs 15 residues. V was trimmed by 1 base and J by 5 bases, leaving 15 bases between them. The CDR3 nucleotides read TGTGCCAGCAGTTTAGGGTTGGGGGGGCCCAACGAGCAGTACTTC. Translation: CASSLGLGGPNEQYF.

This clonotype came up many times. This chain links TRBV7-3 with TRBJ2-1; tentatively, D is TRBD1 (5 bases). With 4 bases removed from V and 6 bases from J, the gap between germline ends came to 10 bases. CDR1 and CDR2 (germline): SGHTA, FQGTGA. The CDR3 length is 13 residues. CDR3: CASSYRQSNEQFF. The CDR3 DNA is TGTGCCAGCAGCTACAGACAGTCCAATGAGCAGTTCTTC. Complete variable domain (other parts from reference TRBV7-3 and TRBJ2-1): GAGVSQTPSNKVTEKGKYVELRCDPISGHTALYWYRQSLGQGPEFLIYFQGTGAADDSGLPNDRFFAVRPEGSVSTLKIQRTERGDSAVYLCASSYRQSNEQFFGPGTRLTVL.

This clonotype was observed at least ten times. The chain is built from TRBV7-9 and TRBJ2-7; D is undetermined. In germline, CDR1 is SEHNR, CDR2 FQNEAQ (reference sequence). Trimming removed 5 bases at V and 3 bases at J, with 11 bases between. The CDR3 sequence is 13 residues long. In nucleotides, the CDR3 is TGTGCCAGCAGCCCCGGGCTCTACTACGAGCAGTACTTC. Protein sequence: CASSPGLYYEQYF.

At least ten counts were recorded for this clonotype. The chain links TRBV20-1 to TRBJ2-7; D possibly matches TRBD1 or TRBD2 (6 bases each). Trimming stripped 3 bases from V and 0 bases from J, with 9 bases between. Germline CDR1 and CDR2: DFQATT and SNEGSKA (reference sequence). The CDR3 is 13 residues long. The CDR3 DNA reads TGCAGTGCTAGCCGGGGGCGCTCCTACGAGCAGTACTTC. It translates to CSASRGRSYEQYF.

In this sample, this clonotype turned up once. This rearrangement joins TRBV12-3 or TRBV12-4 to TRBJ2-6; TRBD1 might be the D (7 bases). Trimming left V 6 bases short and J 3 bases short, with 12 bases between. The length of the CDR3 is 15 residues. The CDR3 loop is CASRQGGFGANVLTF. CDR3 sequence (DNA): TGTGCCAGCAGGCAGGGGGGTTTTGGGGCCAACGTCCTGACTTTC.

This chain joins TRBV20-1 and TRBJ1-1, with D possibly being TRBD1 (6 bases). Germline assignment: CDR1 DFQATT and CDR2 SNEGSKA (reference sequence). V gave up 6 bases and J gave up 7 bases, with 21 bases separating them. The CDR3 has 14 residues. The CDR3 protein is CSAFHQGLAREAFF. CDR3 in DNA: TGCAGTGCATTCCATCAGGGGCTTGCCCGTGAAGCTTTCTTT.

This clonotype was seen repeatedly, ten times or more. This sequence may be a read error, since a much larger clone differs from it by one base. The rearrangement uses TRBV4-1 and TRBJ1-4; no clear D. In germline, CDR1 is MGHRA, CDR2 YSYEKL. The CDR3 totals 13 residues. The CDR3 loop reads CASSRFSNEKRFF. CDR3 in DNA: TGCGCCAGCAGCCGATTCTCTAATGAAAAACGGTTTTTT.

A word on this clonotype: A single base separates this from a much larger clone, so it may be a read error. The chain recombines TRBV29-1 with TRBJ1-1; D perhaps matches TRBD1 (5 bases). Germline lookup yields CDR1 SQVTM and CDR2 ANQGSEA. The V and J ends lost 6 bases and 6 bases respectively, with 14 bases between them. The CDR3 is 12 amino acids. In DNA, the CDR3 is TGCAGCGTGACGCGGGGCTCGGCTGAAGCTTTCTTT. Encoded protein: CSVTRGSAEAFF.

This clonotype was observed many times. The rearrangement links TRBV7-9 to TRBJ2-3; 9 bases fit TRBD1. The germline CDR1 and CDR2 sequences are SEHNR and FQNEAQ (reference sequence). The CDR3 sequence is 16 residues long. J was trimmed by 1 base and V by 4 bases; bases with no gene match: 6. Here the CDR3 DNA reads TGTGCCAGCAGCTCGACAGGGGGTACGCGCACAGATACGCAGTATTTT. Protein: CASSSTGGTRTDTQYF.

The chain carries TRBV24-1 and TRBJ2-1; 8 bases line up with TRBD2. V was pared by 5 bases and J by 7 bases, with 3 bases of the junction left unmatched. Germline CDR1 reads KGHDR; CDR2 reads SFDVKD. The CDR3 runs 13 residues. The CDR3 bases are TGTGCCACCAGTGCGGGAGGGCCGAATGAGCAGTTCTTC. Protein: CATSAGGPNEQFF.

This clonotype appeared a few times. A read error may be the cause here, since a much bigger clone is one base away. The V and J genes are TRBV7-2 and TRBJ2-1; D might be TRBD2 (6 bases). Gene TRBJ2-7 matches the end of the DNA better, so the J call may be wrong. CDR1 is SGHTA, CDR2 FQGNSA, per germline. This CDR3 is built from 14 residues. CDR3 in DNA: TGTGCCAGCAGCTTAGCCTCGGACTACAATGAGCAGTACTTC. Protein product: CASSLASDYNEQYF.

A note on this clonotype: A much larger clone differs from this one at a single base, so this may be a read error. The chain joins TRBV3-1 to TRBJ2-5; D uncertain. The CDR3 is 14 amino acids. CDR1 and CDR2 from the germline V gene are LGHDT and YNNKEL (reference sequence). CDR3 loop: CTSSPPPYQETQYF. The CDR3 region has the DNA TGTACCAGCAGCCCCCCCCCGTACCAAGAGACCCAGTACTTC.

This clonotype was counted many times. In nucleotides, the CDR3 is TGCAGTGCTGGAGGGCTAGCGGGGATAGAGACCCAGTACTTC. Its translation is CSAGGLAGIETQYF. The chain uses TRBV20-1 and TRBJ2-5; 9 bases line up with TRBD2. There are 14 residues in the CDR3. In germline, CDR1 is DFQATT, CDR2 SNEGSKA (reference sequence). V dropped 5 bases and J dropped 4; count of bases not matched to a gene: 8.

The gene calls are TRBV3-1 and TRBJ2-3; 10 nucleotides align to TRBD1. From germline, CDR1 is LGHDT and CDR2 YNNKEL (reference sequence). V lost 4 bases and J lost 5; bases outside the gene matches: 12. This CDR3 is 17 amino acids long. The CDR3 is CASSPTPGTGDLDTQYF. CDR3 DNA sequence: TGTGCCAGCAGCCCCACACCCGGGACAGGGGATTTAGATACGCAGTATTTT.

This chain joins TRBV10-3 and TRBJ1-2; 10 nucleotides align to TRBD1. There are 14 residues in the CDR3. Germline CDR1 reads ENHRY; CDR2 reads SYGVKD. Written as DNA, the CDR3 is TGTGTCATTACCCCAGGGAGGGACAGGGGTGGCTACACCTTC. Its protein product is CVITPGRDRGGYTF.

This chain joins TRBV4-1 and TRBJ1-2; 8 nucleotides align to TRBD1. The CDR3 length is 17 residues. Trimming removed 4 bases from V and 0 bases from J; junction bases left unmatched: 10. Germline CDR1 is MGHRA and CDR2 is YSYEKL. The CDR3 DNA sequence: TGCGCCAGCAGCCCGACAGGGGTCATACTCTCTAACTATGGCTACACCTTC. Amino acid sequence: CASSPTGVILSNYGYTF.

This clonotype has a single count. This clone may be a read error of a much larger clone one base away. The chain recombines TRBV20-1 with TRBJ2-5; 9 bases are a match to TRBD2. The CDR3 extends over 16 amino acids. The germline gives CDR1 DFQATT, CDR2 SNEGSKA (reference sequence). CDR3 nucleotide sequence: TGCAGTGCTAGAGCTCTCAGCGGGGGGTACCAAGAGACCCCGTACTTC. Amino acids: CSARALSGGYQETPYF.

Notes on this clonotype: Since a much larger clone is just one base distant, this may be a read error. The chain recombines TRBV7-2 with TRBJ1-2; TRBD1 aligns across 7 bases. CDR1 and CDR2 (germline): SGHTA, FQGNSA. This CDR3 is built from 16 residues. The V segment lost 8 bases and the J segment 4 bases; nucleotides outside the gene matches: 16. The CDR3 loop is CASGKGSGTASYGYTF. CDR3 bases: TGTGCCAGCGGCAAAGGGTCCGGGACAGCATCCTATGGCTACACCTTC.

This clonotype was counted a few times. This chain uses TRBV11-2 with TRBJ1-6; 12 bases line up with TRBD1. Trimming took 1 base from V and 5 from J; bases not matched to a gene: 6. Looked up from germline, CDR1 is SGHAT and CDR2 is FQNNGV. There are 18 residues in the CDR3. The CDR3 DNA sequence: TGTGCCAGCAGCTTAGTAGGGGGACAGGGGGCCCATAATTCACCCCTCCACTTT. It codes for CASSLVGGQGAHNSPLHF.

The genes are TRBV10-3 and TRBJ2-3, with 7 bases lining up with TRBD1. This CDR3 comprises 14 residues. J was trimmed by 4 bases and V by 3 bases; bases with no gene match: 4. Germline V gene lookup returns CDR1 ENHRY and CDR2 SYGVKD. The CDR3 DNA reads TGTGCCATCAGTGATAAGGGGGCAGCAGATACGCAGTATTTT. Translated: CAISDKGAADTQYF.

CDR3 in DNA: TGTGCCAGCAGCGGCGGGACTAACTCCTACAATGAGCAGTTCTTC. Translated, it gives CASSGGTNSYNEQFF. J is TRBJ2-1 and V is TRBV5-4; 7 nucleotides line up with TRBD2. The V segment lost 4 bases and the J segment 0 bases; nucleotides outside the gene matches: 4. The CDR3 runs to 15 residues. The V gene's germline CDR1 is SGHNT and CDR2 YYREEE (reference sequence).

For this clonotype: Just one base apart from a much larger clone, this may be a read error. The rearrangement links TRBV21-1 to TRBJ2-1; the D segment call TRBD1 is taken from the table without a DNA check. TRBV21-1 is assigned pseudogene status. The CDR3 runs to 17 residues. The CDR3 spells CASSKTSRGGPYNEQFF. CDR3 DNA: TGTGCCAGCAGCAAAACGAGCAGGGGGGGCCCCTACAATGAGCAGTTCTTC.